Below, 24 T cell receptor beta chains from the same sample are listed, as sequenced in a study of T cell responses to AZD1222 COVID-19 vaccine. Libraries were prepared by immunoSEQ multiplex PCR; TCRdb keeps only in-frame clonotypes and omits some of them. The sample lists around 270,000 clones, approximately 94% occurring once. The sequencing here drew on peripheral blood, taken 28 days after the second AZD1222 dose. The receptor source for this set is an adult who received the AZD1222 COVID-19 vaccine.

This CDR3 reads CASSMYSRNQPQHF. The CDR3 DNA reads as TGTGCCAGTAGTATGTACAGCCGCAATCAGCCCCAGCATTTT. The genes are TRBV19 and TRBJ1-5; D remains ambiguous. This CDR3 has 14 amino acids. Germline CDR1 and CDR2: LNHDA and SQIVND (reference sequence). Trimming pared 3 bases from V and 2 bases from J, leaving 8 bases between.

This clone was counted a single time. V and J are TRBV12-3 or TRBV12-4 and TRBJ2-7, with TRBD2 matching over 8 bases. The trim removed 7 bases at V and 0 bases at J, leaving 2 bases unmatched. The CDR3 consists of 13 residues. CDR3 residues: CASIRGGSYEQYF. In DNA, the CDR3 is TGTGCCAGCATTCGGGGGGGCTCCTACGAGCAGTACTTC.

This clone was counted once. The V gene is TRBV4-1, the J gene TRBJ2-3, with TRBD1 matching over 9 bases. Germline loops: CDR1 MGHRA, CDR2 YSYEKL. The V segment lost 2 bases and the J segment 4 bases; nucleotides outside the gene matches: 1. This CDR3 comprises 14 residues. In DNA form, the CDR3 reads TGCGCCAGCAGCCAAACAGGGGGCGCAGATACGCAGTATTTT. It codes for CASSQTGGADTQYF.

The rearrangement links TRBV5-4 to TRBJ2-7; TRBD2 matches 8 bases. This CDR3 comprises 16 residues. Trimming removed 5 bases from V and 0 bases from J; junction bases left unmatched: 10. Germline CDR1 is SGHNT and CDR2 is YYREEE (reference sequence). CDR3 in amino acids: CASSRDQAGVSYEQYF. DNA of the CDR3: TGTGCCAGCAGTCGGGACCAAGCGGGAGTCTCCTACGAGCAGTACTTC.

This rearrangement joins TRBV7-2 to TRBJ1-4; 7 bases are a match to TRBD1. Germline V gives CDR1 SGHTA, CDR2 FQGNSA. The CDR3 is 14 residues long. The V gene end was trimmed by 2 bases and the J gene end by 7 bases; junction bases not matched to a gene: 4. The CDR3 protein is CASSLPTGVEKLFF. CDR3 bases: TGTGCCAGCAGCTTACCCACAGGGGTTGAAAAACTGTTTTTT.

The V and J genes are TRBV19 and TRBJ1-5; D unresolved. Germline CDR1 and CDR2: LNHDA and SQIVND (reference sequence). V shed 0 bases and J shed 2 bases, with 17 bases lying between them. CDR3 length equals 18 residues. CDR3 sequence reads: CASSIDPLYFQGNQPQHF. The CDR3 DNA sequence: TGTGCCAGTAGTATAGATCCCCTATATTTTCAGGGCAATCAGCCCCAGCATTTT.

This chain joins TRBV10-1 and TRBJ2-7, with no clear D. Trimming took off 5 bases at V and 2 bases at J, with 10 bases between the two ends. The CDR3 runs 13 residues. Germline V gives CDR1 WNHNN, CDR2 SYGVQD (reference sequence). CDR3 coding DNA: TGCGCCAGCAGTACGGACCTTCCCTACGAGCAGTACTTC. This codes for CASSTDLPYEQYF.

This clone was seen a single time. Here the CDR3 DNA reads TGTGCCAGCAGCCAAGATTTCTATTCGGCGGACGGCTATAATGAAAAACTGTTTTTT. It yields the protein CASSQDFYSADGYNEKLFF. The chain uses TRBV14 and TRBJ1-4; no definite D call. Between the trimmed V and J ends, which lost 0 bases and 4 bases, there was a span of 21 bases. The CDR3 is 19 residues long. CDR1 and CDR2 from the germline V gene are SGHDN and FVKESK.

The V call is TRBV3-1 (or the pseudogene TRBV3-2), the J call TRBJ2-1, with a tentative D call TRBD1 (5 bases). There are 13 residues in the CDR3. Germline CDR1 and CDR2: LGHDT and YNNKEL (reference sequence). The germline V and J ends were trimmed by 3 bases and 6 bases, with 9 bases remaining between them. The CDR3 DNA reads as TGTGCCAGCAGCCACAGGGATCCCAATGAGCAGTTCTTC. Translating it yields CASSHRDPNEQFF.

The chain joins TRBV6-5 to TRBJ2-3, with D uncertain. The germline V gene encodes CDR1 MNHEY and CDR2 SVGAGI. Trimming cost V 0 bases and J 5 bases, with 12 bases left between them. This CDR3 region has 15 residues. CDR3 residues: CASSYSPTRIDTQYF. The DNA for the CDR3 is TGTGCCAGCAGTTACTCGCCCACGAGGATAGATACGCAGTATTTT.

The chain links TRBV5-1 to TRBJ2-5, with 8 positions matching TRBD2. Per the germline V gene, CDR1 is SGHRS and CDR2 is YFSETQ. The CDR3 spans 17 residues. V trimming: 4 bases; J trimming: 2 bases; junction bases outside the gene matches: 13. CDR3 sequence reads: CASSPGGPGSWQETQYF. The DNA of the CDR3 is TGCGCCAGCAGCCCGGGGGGGCCGGGTAGTTGGCAAGAGACCCAGTACTTC.

Here the CDR3 reads CASSYDRGTDTQYF. CDR3 sequence (DNA): TGTGCCAGCAGTTATGATCGGGGCACAGATACGCAGTATTTT. This chain connects TRBV6-5 to TRBJ2-3, with D unclear. Per the germline V gene, CDR1 is MNHEY and CDR2 is SVGAGI. Trimming cost V 3 bases and J 1 base, with 8 bases left between them. The CDR3 totals 14 residues.

This clone was seen once. The J gene is TRBJ1-5, the V gene TRBV3-1 (or the pseudogene TRBV3-2); D not resolved. V gave up 1 base and J gave up 1 base, with 5 bases separating them. CDR1 is LGHDT, CDR2 YNNKEL, per germline (reference sequence). This CDR3 contains 14 residues. The CDR3, as DNA: TGTGCCAGCAGCCAAGGGTTGAGCAATCAGCCCCAGCATTTT. Translation gives CASSQGLSNQPQHF.

The gene calls are TRBV18 and TRBJ2-7; D perhaps matches TRBD2 (5 bases). This CDR3 contains 13 residues. V lost 8 bases and J lost 1, with 12 bases in between. Germline CDR1 is KGHSH and CDR2 is LQKENI. The CDR3 sequence is CASGLSRSYEQYF. Written as DNA, the CDR3 is TGTGCCAGCGGACTGAGCAGATCCTACGAGCAGTACTTC.

J is TRBJ2-2 and V is TRBV6-2 or TRBV6-3; D gene ambiguous. Trimming took 0 bases from V and 3 from J, leaving 14 bases between them. CDR1 is MNHEY, CDR2 SVGEGT, per germline. The length of the CDR3 is 17 residues. CDR3 amino acids: CASSYSLGSFYTGELFF. CDR3 DNA: TGTGCCAGCAGTTACTCCCTGGGTTCGTTTTACACCGGGGAGCTGTTTTTT.

The V gene is TRBV28, the J gene TRBJ2-2; 11 bases map to TRBD2. V lost 8 bases and J lost 0; bases outside the gene matches: 2. The germline V gene has CDR1 MDHEN and CDR2 SYDVKM. CDR3 length: 15 amino acids. The CDR3 region is CASLAGGSNTGELFF. The CDR3 coding sequence is TGTGCCAGCCTAGCGGGGGGATCGAACACCGGGGAGCTGTTTTTT.

The chain is built from TRBV5-1 and TRBJ1-6; D gene unclear. Trimming cost V 0 bases and J 0 bases, with 10 bases left between them. The germline V gene has CDR1 SGHRS and CDR2 YFSETQ. CDR3 length: 17 residues. CDR3 sequence (DNA): TGCGCCAGCAGCTTGGAGGTCAGAAGCTCCTATAATTCACCCCTCCACTTT. Its protein is CASSLEVRSSYNSPLHF.

V usage is TRBV7-6 and J usage is TRBJ2-3, with 10 bases that match TRBD2. The CDR3 has 15 amino acids. The V gene end was trimmed by 5 bases and the J gene end by 6 bases; junction bases not matched to a gene: 8. The germline V gene encodes CDR1 SGHVS and CDR2 FNYEAQ. CDR3 DNA: TGTGCCAGCAGCCCAGCGGGAGGGCCGTCTGATACGCAGTATTTT. Protein: CASSPAGGPSDTQYF.

The chain couples TRBV28 to TRBJ1-2; D gene uncertain. Germline CDR1 reads MDHEN; CDR2 reads SYDVKM. Trimming took 2 bases from V and 8 from J, leaving 9 bases between them. The CDR3 contains 12 residues. The CDR3 DNA follows: TGTGCCAGCAGTTTAAACCGGCGAGGCTACACCTTC. Its protein is CASSLNRRGYTF.

This clone is a singleton in its sample. The chain couples TRBV28 to TRBJ2-1, with unresolved D. Trimming stripped 5 bases from V and 6 bases from J, with 8 bases between. The CDR3 totals 12 residues. CDR1 and CDR2 from the germline V gene are MDHEN and SYDVKM. CDR3 nucleotides: TGTGCCAGCAGTGGGGTCTTCAATGAGCAGTTCTTC. Its translation is CASSGVFNEQFF.

This chain's CDR3 is CASSGTGTAYGYTF. The CDR3 bases are TGTGCCAGCAGTGGAACCGGGACTGCCTATGGCTACACCTTC. The chain employs TRBV28 and TRBJ1-2; D is perhaps TRBD1 (5 bases). CDR1 MDHEN and CDR2 SYDVKM come from the germline V gene. The V gene lost 5 bases and the J gene lost 4 bases, with 14 bases spanning the gap. CDR3 length: 14 amino acids.

This chain joins TRBV28 and TRBJ2-7; D possibly corresponds to TRBD2 (7 bases). Germline values: CDR1 MDHEN, CDR2 SYDVKM. The V end was cut by 6 bases, the J end by 6 bases, with 15 bases between. The CDR3 extends over 13 amino acids. Here the CDR3 reads CASSQSGGSEQYF. The DNA of the CDR3 is TGTGCCAGCAGCCAATCGGGGGGCAGCGAGCAGTACTTC.

V gene TRBV25-1 combines with J gene TRBJ2-7; TRBD1 is a possible D gene (6 bases). V lost 10 bases and J lost 4, with 20 bases in between. The germline CDR1 and CDR2 sequences are MGHDK and SYGVNS. This CDR3 comprises 14 residues. The CDR3 region is CATQDQSGVYEQYF. The DNA for the CDR3 is TGTGCCACCCAGGACCAGTCAGGGGTGTACGAGCAGTACTTC.

The V call is TRBV3-1 (or the pseudogene TRBV3-2), the J call TRBJ2-7; 10 bases are shared with TRBD1. The germline gives CDR1 LGHDT, CDR2 YNNKEL (reference sequence). The CDR3 is 15 amino acids. V shed 1 base and J 3 bases; nucleotides not matched to a gene: 3. For the CDR3, the DNA is TGTGCCAGCAGCCAAGGGGGACAGGGGAACTACGAGCAGTACTTC. Translation: CASSQGGQGNYEQYF.